A few counts support the clone carrying this TCR beta chain. These data originate in a study of blood T cells in healthy people across ages. PCR was performed a second time for about 7 to 11 cycles using a sample-barcoded 5' primer and a J-beta primer mix. One entry per CDR3 protein results from TCRdb running MiXCR on the 5' RACE reads. The sample holds hundreds of thousands of distinct CDR3 sequences, 40% to 50% seen once. V lost 6 bases and J lost 3, with 15 bases in between. The CDR3 extends over 14 amino acids. The germline CDR1 and CDR2 sequences are ENHRY and SYGVKD. This clonotype originated in a man in his 60s in good health. The chain links TRBV10-3 to TRBJ2-7; tentative D call: TRBD2 (6 bases). The source material was blood. Here the CDR3 DNA reads TGTGCCATCAGCCTGAATGTCGGGGGCTACGAGCAGTACTTC. As protein: CAISLNVGGYEQYF.